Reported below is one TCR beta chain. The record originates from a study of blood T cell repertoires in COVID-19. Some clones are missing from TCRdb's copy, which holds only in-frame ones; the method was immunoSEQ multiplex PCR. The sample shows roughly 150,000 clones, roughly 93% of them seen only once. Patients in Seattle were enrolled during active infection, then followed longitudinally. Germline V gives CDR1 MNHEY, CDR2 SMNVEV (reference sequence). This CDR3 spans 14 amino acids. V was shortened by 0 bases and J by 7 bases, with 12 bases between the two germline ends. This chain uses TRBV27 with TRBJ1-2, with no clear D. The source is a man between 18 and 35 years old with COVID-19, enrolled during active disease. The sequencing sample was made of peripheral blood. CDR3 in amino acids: CASSLSPGALGYTF. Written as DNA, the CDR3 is TGTGCCAGCAGTTTATCGCCCGGAGCCCTTGGCTACACCTTC.